This T cell receptor (beta chain) is from a study of T cell repertoires and HLA-DP antigens. Comments on this clone: Its target is unknown.

Negative selection yielded untouched CD4+ T cells of average approximately 98% purity. Primers targeted 54 TRBV and 13 TRBJ segments. Sequenced by immunoSEQ multiplex PCR; TCRdb stores in-frame clones only, minus some. The profile shows about 73,000 clones, around 77% of them singletons. The sample comprised CD4+ T cells from PBMCs. The TCR was taken from a man in his sixties in good health and CMV-seronegative.

CDR3 loop: CASSEGGQGVTDTQYF. DNA for the CDR3: TGTGCCAGCAGTGAAGGGGGACAGGGGGTCACAGATACGCAGTATTTT. J is TRBJ2-3 and V is TRBV25-1, with TRBD1 matching over 11 bases. The germline CDR1 and CDR2 sequences are MGHDK and SYGVNS. This CDR3 spans 16 amino acids. The V segment lost 2 bases and the J segment 2 bases; nucleotides outside the gene matches: 3.